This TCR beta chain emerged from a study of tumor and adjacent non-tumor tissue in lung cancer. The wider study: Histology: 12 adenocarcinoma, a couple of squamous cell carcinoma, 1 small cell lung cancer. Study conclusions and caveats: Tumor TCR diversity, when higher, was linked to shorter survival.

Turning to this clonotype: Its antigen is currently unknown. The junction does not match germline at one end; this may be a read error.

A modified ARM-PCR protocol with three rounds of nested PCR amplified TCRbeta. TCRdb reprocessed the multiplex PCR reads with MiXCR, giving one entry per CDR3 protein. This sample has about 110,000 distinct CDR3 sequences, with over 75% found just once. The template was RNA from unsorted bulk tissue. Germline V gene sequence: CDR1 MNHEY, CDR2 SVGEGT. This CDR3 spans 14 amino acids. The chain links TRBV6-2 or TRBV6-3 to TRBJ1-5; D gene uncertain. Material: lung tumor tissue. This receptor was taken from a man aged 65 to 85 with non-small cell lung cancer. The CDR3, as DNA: TGTGCCAGCAGCCCTACAAAAAGCAATCAGCCCCAGCTTTTT. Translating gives CASSPTKSNQPQLF.